This entry lists 27 T cell receptor beta chains sequenced from one sample in a study of blood T cell repertoires in COVID-19. The data were produced by immunoSEQ multiplex PCR, yet TCRdb's version contains in-frame clones alone and is incomplete. The sample comprises over 120,000 clones, about 89% of which are singletons, and 2.5% to 3.5% rests with the top ten. The sequenced sample was peripheral blood. All receptors come from a man aged 60-69 years with active or convalescent COVID-19.

The V call is TRBV15, the J call TRBJ2-1; possibly TRBD1 for D (5 bases). CDR1 and CDR2 from the germline V gene are LNHNV and YYDKDF (reference sequence). This CDR3 has 15 amino acids. With 8 bases removed from V and 1 base from J, the gap between germline ends came to 15 bases. For the CDR3, the DNA is TGTGCCACCGGGGCGGCTGATTTATCCTACAATGAGCAGTTCTTC. Protein: CATGAADLSYNEQFF. The entire variable domain, with the rest obtained from reference TRBV15 and TRBJ2-1, is as follows: DAMVIQNPRYQVTQFGKPVTLSCSQTLNHNVMYWYQQKSSQAPKLLFHYYDKDFNNEADTPDNFQSRRPNTSFCFLDIRSPGLGDTAMYLCATGAADLSYNEQFFGPGTRLTVL.

This rearrangement joins TRBV3-1 (or the pseudogene TRBV3-2) to TRBJ1-1; possible D gene TRBD1, 5 bases. The V end was cut by 0 bases, the J end by 11 bases, with 13 bases between. Germline-derived CDR1 and CDR2 are LGHDT and YNNKEL (reference sequence). This CDR3 comprises 13 residues. CDR3 region: CASSQEPRDSAFF. The DNA of the CDR3 is TGTGCCAGCAGCCAAGAACCCAGGGATTCGGCTTTCTTT.

This chain links TRBV7-7 with TRBJ2-3; TRBD2 matches at 8 bases. This CDR3 has 14 amino acids. V dropped 5 bases and J dropped 4; count of bases not matched to a gene: 5. CDR1 is SSHAT and CDR2 is FNYEAQ in the germline V gene (reference sequence). The CDR3 nucleotides are TGTGCCAGCAGCCCGGGGGGGGGCGCAGATACGCAGTATTTT. Translating it yields CASSPGGGADTQYF.

This chain links TRBV2 with TRBJ2-1, with 7 bases identical to TRBD2. The V gene's germline CDR1 is SNHLY and CDR2 FYNNEI. The J segment lost 0 bases and the V segment lost 7 bases, leaving 12 bases of the junction unmatched. This CDR3 spans 17 amino acids. Here the CDR3 reads CASTDGGGKSSYNEQFF. CDR3 bases: TGTGCCAGCACTGATGGGGGGGGAAAAAGCTCCTACAATGAGCAGTTCTTC.

CDR3 residues: CASSYRSGGSGNTIYF. The CDR3 DNA follows: TGTGCCAGCAGTTACCGCTCGGGGGGCTCTGGAAACACCATATATTTT. The chain recombines TRBV6-5 with TRBJ1-3; D is possibly TRBD1 (5 bases). V lost 2 bases to trimming and J lost 0 bases, with 11 bases between them. The CDR3 totals 16 residues. In germline, CDR1 is MNHEY, CDR2 SVGAGI.

The chain combines TRBV7-2 with TRBJ2-6; perhaps TRBD1 as D (5 bases). Germline V gene sequence: CDR1 SGHTA, CDR2 FQGNSA. The ends were cut back, 1 base at V and 2 bases at J, with 6 bases in the middle. CDR3 length: 15 residues. The DNA for the CDR3 is TGTGCCAGCAGCTTAGACAGGCCTGGGGCCAACGTCCTGACTTTC. Translated: CASSLDRPGANVLTF.

This clone came up once. The chain links TRBV2 to TRBJ2-5, with TRBD2 matching 11 bases. The CDR3 is made up of 15 amino acids. The germline V gene encodes CDR1 SNHLY and CDR2 FYNNEI. V shed 6 bases and J 5 bases; nucleotides not matched to a gene: 8. DNA of the CDR3: TGTGCCAGCAGGAGTAGCGGGGGGGCCGGGGAGACCCAGTACTTC. Protein: CASRSSGGAGETQYF.

The chain couples TRBV30 to TRBJ2-1; TRBD2 aligns across 8 bases. The CDR3 loop spans 15 amino acids. The germline gives CDR1 GTSNPN, CDR2 SVGIG (reference sequence). V was clipped by 7 bases and J by 0 bases; unmatched bases: 8. DNA of the CDR3: TGTGCCTCCTCGCGGGGGGCGAGCTCCTACAATGAGCAGTTCTTC. Its protein is CASSRGASSYNEQFF. The complete variable domain, with remaining parts taken from reference TRBV30 and TRBJ2-1, reads SQTIHQWPATLVQPVGSPLSLECTVEGTSNPNLYWYRQAAGRGLQLLFYSVGIGQISSEVPQNLSASRPQDRQFILSSKKLLLSDSGFYLCASSRGASSYNEQFFGPGTRLTVL.

The chain is built from TRBV5-1 and TRBJ2-2, with 9 bases aligning to TRBD1. Germline trimming cut 2 bases from V and 6 bases from J; bases unmatched to any gene: 5. The CDR3 loop spans 15 amino acids. Germline CDR1 is SGHRS and CDR2 is YFSETQ. CDR3 in amino acids: CASSLPGQGAGELFF. In nucleotides, the CDR3 is TGCGCCAGCAGCTTACCGGGACAGGGTGCCGGGGAGCTGTTTTTT. Full variable domain (outside the CDR3, taken from reference TRBV5-1 and TRBJ2-2): KAGVTQTPRYLIKTRGQQVTLSCSPISGHRSVSWYQQTPGQGLQFLFEYFSETQRNKGNFPGRFSGRQFSNSRSEMNVSTLELGDSALYLCASSLPGQGAGELFFGEGSRLTVL.

The chain has TRBV18 and TRBJ2-7, with 15 bases lining up with TRBD2. V was pared by 4 bases and J by 2 bases, with 9 bases of the junction left unmatched. Germline-derived CDR1 and CDR2 are KGHSH and LQKENI. This CDR3 is 18 amino acids long. The CDR3: CASSQGLAGGPPPYEQYF. CDR3 in DNA: TGTGCCAGCTCACAGGGACTAGCGGGGGGACCTCCCCCCTACGAGCAGTACTTC.

This chain links TRBV6-6 with TRBJ2-2; TRBD2 matches at 7 bases. The ends lost 11 bases at V and 4 bases at J; junction bases unmatched: 13. This CDR3 is 15 amino acids long. Germline lookup yields CDR1 MNHNY and CDR2 SVGAGI (reference sequence). The CDR3 DNA sequence: TGTGCCGCCCAGTGGGGAGCGGGGCGCACCGGGGAGCTGTTTTTT. This translates into CAAQWGAGRTGELFF.

This clone was picked up a small number of times. The chain links TRBV20-1 to TRBJ1-1, with TRBD1 matching 8 bases. Germline-derived CDR1 and CDR2 are DFQATT and SNEGSKA (reference sequence). Unmatched junction bases numbered 8, after V lost 3 bases and J lost 5 bases. This CDR3 has 14 amino acids. In nucleotides, the CDR3 is TGCAGTGCTAGTCAGGGGGCGCAAAGTACTGAAGCTTTCTTT. Translating it yields CSASQGAQSTEAFF.

The chain links TRBV28 to TRBJ1-1; TRBD1 agrees at 7 bases. Germline loops: CDR1 MDHEN, CDR2 SYDVKM. CDR3 length: 14 residues. J gave up 3 bases and V 6 bases, and 7 bases lay outside the gene matches. DNA of the CDR3: TGTGCCAGCAGCCAACAGGGGTGGTACACTGAAGCTTTCTTT. Translated: CASSQQGWYTEAFF.

J is TRBJ1-3 and V is TRBV9; D is undetermined. Germline CDR1 SGDLS, CDR2 YYNGEE. Trimming shortened V by 4 bases and J by 3 bases, and 2 bases separated the two germline ends. This CDR3 has 11 amino acids. The CDR3 region is CASSLGNTIYF. CDR3 DNA: TGTGCCAGCAGCCTTGGAAACACCATATATTTT.

This chain links TRBV19 with TRBJ2-3, with 8 positions matching TRBD2. This CDR3 region has 14 residues. Losses at the gene ends were 9 bases for V and 1 base for J; bases not matched to a gene: 6. CDR1 and CDR2 (germline): LNHDA, SQIVND (reference sequence). CDR3 sequence: CASRGGARTDTQYF. The CDR3, as DNA: TGTGCCAGCCGGGGGGGGGCCCGCACAGATACGCAGTATTTT.

The chain combines TRBV29-1 with TRBJ1-1, with TRBD1 identical over 9 bases. The germline gives CDR1 SQVTM, CDR2 ANQGSEA. J lost 4 bases, V lost 7 bases, and 7 bases had no gene match. The CDR3 is made up of 13 amino acids. The CDR3 DNA sequence: TGCAGCGCTTCGACAGGGGGGCTCACTGAAGCTTTCTTT. Protein sequence: CSASTGGLTEAFF.

The rearrangement uses TRBV5-6 and TRBJ2-5; 10 nucleotides align to TRBD1. The germline gives CDR1 SGHDT, CDR2 YYEEEE. V was clipped by 4 bases and J by 5 bases; unmatched bases: 11. The CDR3 contains 16 residues. The CDR3 DNA follows: TGTGCCAGCAGCCGTACGAGACAGGGGGCTAGGGAGACCCAGTACTTC. Its translation is CASSRTRQGARETQYF.

This chain joins TRBV14 and TRBJ1-1; possible D gene TRBD1, 5 bases. The CDR3 runs 13 residues. Trimming removed 6 bases from V and 0 bases from J, with 8 bases in between. CDR1 and CDR2 (germline): SGHDN, FVKESK. This CDR3 is CASSKQVNTEAFF. In DNA, the CDR3 is TGTGCCAGCAGTAAACAGGTGAACACTGAAGCTTTCTTT.

The rearrangement links TRBV19 to TRBJ2-2, with D possibly being TRBD1 (5 bases). Germline CDR1 and CDR2: LNHDA and SQIVND (reference sequence). This CDR3 has 15 residues. The germline V and J ends were trimmed by 10 bases and 5 bases, with 20 bases remaining between them. CDR3 residues: CATTVSGRTTGELFF. CDR3 DNA: TGTGCCACCACAGTATCTGGCAGGACAACCGGGGAGCTGTTTTTT.

A word on this clone: Other DNA sequences from this sample encode an identical CDR3 as well. The genes are TRBV7-9 and TRBJ1-5; 9 bases align to TRBD1. The trim removed 5 bases at V and 5 bases at J, leaving 4 bases unmatched. The CDR3 extends over 14 amino acids. Looked up from germline, CDR1 is SEHNR and CDR2 is FQNEAQ (reference sequence). The CDR3 DNA is TGTGCCAGCAGCCCGACAGGGGGGGATCAGCCCCAGCATTTT. It encodes CASSPTGGDQPQHF.

The chain employs TRBV6-5 and TRBJ1-1; D call uncertain. Trimming took off 5 bases at V and 10 bases at J, with 20 bases between the two ends. The CDR3 runs 14 residues. Germline CDR1 and CDR2: MNHEY and SVGAGI. As DNA, the CDR3 is TGTGCCAGCAGTCCCGCCACCGGGAATAGAGCAGCTTTCTTT. This codes for CASSPATGNRAAFF.

J is TRBJ2-1 and V is TRBV5-6; the D gene is possibly TRBD1 (6 bases). CDR1 is SGHDT, CDR2 YYEEEE, per germline. This CDR3 is built from 16 residues. V lost 4 bases and J 0 bases, leaving 14 bases between the germline ends. CDR3 in amino acids: CASSPETGSSYNEQFF. DNA for the CDR3: TGTGCCAGCAGCCCGGAAACAGGGAGCTCCTACAATGAGCAGTTCTTC.

Of note for this clone: The sample contains more than one DNA sequence encoding this CDR3. The chain couples TRBV9 to TRBJ1-1; weak D call: TRBD1 (5 bases). V gave up 0 bases and J gave up 0 bases, with 6 bases separating them. The CDR3 is 14 amino acids. Germline-derived CDR1 and CDR2 are SGDLS and YYNGEE. CDR3 loop: CASSVGTLNTEAFF. In nucleotides, the CDR3 is TGTGCCAGCAGCGTAGGGACACTGAACACTGAAGCTTTCTTT. Supplemented by reference TRBV9 and TRBJ1-1, the full variable domain reads DSGVTQTPKHLITATGQRVTLRCSPRSGDLSVYWYQQSLDQGLQFLIQYYNGEERAKGNILERFSAQQFPDLHSELNLSSLELGDSALYFCASSVGTLNTEAFFGQGTRLTVV.

The chain links TRBV28 to TRBJ1-5; TRBD1 is a possible D gene (6 bases). The CDR3 extends over 13 amino acids. CDR1 and CDR2 (germline): MDHEN, SYDVKM. Trimming stripped 6 bases from V and 9 bases from J, with 15 bases between. CDR3 loop: CASRPDRNRPQHF. For the CDR3, the DNA is TGTGCCAGCAGGCCGGACAGAAATAGGCCCCAGCATTTT.

The rearrangement joins TRBV24-1 to TRBJ2-5, with 7 bases identical to TRBD1. The CDR3 loop spans 16 amino acids. V was pared by 1 base and J by 7 bases, with 11 bases of the junction left unmatched. CDR1 and CDR2 from the germline V gene are KGHDR and SFDVKD. Written as DNA, the CDR3 is TGTGCCACCAGTGATTTATCTGACAGGGCCCAGGGGACCCAGTACTTC. Protein: CATSDLSDRAQGTQYF.

The chain is built from TRBV4-3 and TRBJ2-7; D call uncertain. Per the germline V gene, CDR1 is LGHNA and CDR2 is YSLEER. V was trimmed by 3 bases and J by 3 bases, leaving 18 bases between them. The CDR3 length is 16 residues. The CDR3 DNA sequence: TGCGCCAGCAGCCAGTCCCTAGGAAGCGACCGCTACGAGCAGTACTTC. Translating gives CASSQSLGSDRYEQYF.

This clone was observed a handful of times. The chain is built from TRBV29-1 and TRBJ2-1; TRBD1 aligns across 9 bases. V lost 1 base, J lost 6 bases, and 4 bases stayed unmatched. There are 14 residues in the CDR3. The germline V gene encodes CDR1 SQVTM and CDR2 ANQGSEA. The CDR3 protein is CSVEGGDRVNEQFF. The CDR3 DNA follows: TGCAGCGTTGAAGGGGGGGACAGGGTCAATGAGCAGTTCTTC.